This T cell receptor (beta chain) was found in a study of T cells in Graves' hyperthyroidism and ophthalmopathy. This clonotype was recorded at least ten times. This CDR3 contains 14 residues. J lost 6 bases, V lost 1 base, and 1 base had no gene match. Germline loops: CDR1 SGHTA, CDR2 FQGNSA. Authors of the study amplified TCR beta CDR3 regions from RNA transcripts. A set of HTBI primers served as the primers for a first-round RT-PCR of the TCR CDR3. MiXCR was run by TCRdb on the multiplex PCR reads, yielding one entry per CDR3 protein. Found here are about 530,000 distinct CDR3 sequences, 15% to 20% of them singletons; the top ten hold 17%.

The source of this sequence is a young woman with Graves' ophthalmopathy. V is TRBV7-2 and J is TRBJ2-1; 9 bases are a match to TRBD2. Sequenced input: blood. CDR3 residues: CASSLGRGGNEQFF. In DNA, the CDR3 is TGTGCCAGCAGCTTAGGGCGGGGGGGCAATGAGCAGTTCTTC.